The clone carrying this T cell receptor beta chain was seen many times. What it binds is not known. A sample of blood taken at first hyperthyroidism diagnosis preceded any ophthalmopathy symptoms. The source material, RNA transcripts, was used to amplify TCR beta CDR3 regions. The TCR CDR3 was amplified in a first-round RT-PCR using the HTBI primer set. Using its own MiXCR run on the multiplex PCR reads, TCRdb lists one record per CDR3 protein. Counted here are 300,000 to 450,000 distinct CDR3 sequences, approximately 14% occurring once; the ten biggest clones make up about 27%. These data are taken from a study of T cells in Graves' hyperthyroidism and ophthalmopathy. Overall study results and limits: Stable hyperthyroidism and ophthalmopathy were separated using 13 V-J signatures. Most expanded thyroid clonotypes above 0.001 recurred in blood. Ophthalmopathy was identified by the model a median around 6.9 months ahead of onset.

Trimming removed 6 bases from V and 2 bases from J; junction bases left unmatched: 7. This CDR3 spans 15 amino acids. Germline V CDR1 and CDR2: MNHEY, SVGEGT. Material for sequencing was blood. The chain employs TRBV6-2 or TRBV6-3 and TRBJ2-3; the match to TRBD1 covers 8 bases. The receptor's source is a woman between 18 and 29 years old with Graves' hyperthyroidism that later progressed to Graves' ophthalmopathy. For the CDR3, the DNA is TGTGCCAGCAGAGATGGACAGGGTGACACAGATACGCAGTATTTT. Protein: CASRDGQGDTDTQYF.